The sequence of this T cell receptor (beta chain) was determined in a study of blood T cell repertoires in COVID-19. Whole-study context: Collection of acute and convalescent COVID-19 samples took place in the United States, Italy and Spain. Sources were T cells, B-cell-depleted T cells, or PBMCs; the material itself was cDNA or gDNA.

Per the study methods: Scientists estimated how many nucleated cells there were by amplifying reference gene primers. TCRdb keeps only in-frame clones here, not all; method: immunoSEQ multiplex PCR. The DNA gave D and trimming, while V, J and clone size come from that table. There are 330,000 or so clones in the sample; more than 75% occur only once, and about 1.9% lies in the top ten. Germline CDR1 is SGHNT and CDR2 is YENEEA. The CDR3 is made up of 17 amino acids. J lost 1 base, V lost 1 base, and 9 bases had no gene match. In this sample, this clone turned up many times. The sequenced sample consisted of PBMCs or T cells enriched from blood (not recorded which). The chain links TRBV11-3 to TRBJ1-2; 7 bases map to TRBD1. The source is a man in his forties in a cohort exposed to, infected with or recovered from COVID-19 (not recorded which). The CDR3 spells CASSLGPLDRLNYGYTF. The DNA for the CDR3 is TGTGCCAGCAGCTTAGGGCCTTTGGACAGGCTTAACTATGGCTACACCTTC.